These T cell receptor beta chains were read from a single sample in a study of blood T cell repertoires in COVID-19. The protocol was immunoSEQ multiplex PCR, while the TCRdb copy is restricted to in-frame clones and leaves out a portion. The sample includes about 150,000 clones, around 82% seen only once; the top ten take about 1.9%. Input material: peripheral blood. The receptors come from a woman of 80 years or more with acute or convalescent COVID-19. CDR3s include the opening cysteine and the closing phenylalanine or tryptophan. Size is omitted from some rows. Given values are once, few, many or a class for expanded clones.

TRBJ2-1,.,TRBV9,CASSRLTGNGNEQFF
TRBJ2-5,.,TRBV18,CASSPGTGSGETQYF
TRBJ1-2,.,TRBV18,CASSPTGVVDGYTF
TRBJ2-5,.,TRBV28,CASSTSGGAQETQYF
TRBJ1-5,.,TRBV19,CASSTLSRGGNQPQHF
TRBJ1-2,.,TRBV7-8,CASSLVGGGHNYGYTF
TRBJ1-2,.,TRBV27,CASSPEGVGYTF
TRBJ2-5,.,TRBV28,CASSLGSARGETQYF
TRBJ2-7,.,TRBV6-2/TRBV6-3,CASSRQAYYEQYF
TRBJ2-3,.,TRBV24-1,CATSAGTGPSDTQYF
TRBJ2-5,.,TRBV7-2,CASSSQTSAGWTQYF
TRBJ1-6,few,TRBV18,CASSPTGGDSPLHF
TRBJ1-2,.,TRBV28,CASRSAQGTYGYTF
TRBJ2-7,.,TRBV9,CASSRGGTGVSYEQYF
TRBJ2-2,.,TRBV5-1,CASSPTEAGAGELFF
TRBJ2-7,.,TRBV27,CASSLVQGAYEQYF
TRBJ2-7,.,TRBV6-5,CASSYSNRNSYEQYF
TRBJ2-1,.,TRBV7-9,CASTHPYSGRNEQFF
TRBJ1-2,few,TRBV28,CASSRQLVYGYTF
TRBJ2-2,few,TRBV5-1,CASSLRIAGTANTGELFF
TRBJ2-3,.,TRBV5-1,CASSLDGGQGPDTQYF
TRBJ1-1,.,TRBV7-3,CASSRQLNTEAFF
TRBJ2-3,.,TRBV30,CAWNPLAGAVDTQYF
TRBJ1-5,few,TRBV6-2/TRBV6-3,CASSWGQGAGQPQHF
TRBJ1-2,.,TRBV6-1,CASSDDRGNGYTF
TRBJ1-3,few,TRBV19,CASRGQGGNTIYF
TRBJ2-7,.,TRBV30,CAWKIGSHYEQYF
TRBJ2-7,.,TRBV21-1,CASTVFSSGRSHEQYF
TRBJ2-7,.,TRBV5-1,CASSPGDSRSYEQYF
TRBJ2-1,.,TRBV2,CASSLTSGVYNEQFF
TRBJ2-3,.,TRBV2,CASRGTGRIINTQYF
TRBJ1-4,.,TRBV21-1,CASTVNEKLFF
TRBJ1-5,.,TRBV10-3,CAISELDQGVQPQHF
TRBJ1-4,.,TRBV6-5,CASSPQGSNEKLFF
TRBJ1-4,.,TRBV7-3,CASSPGQGMSNEKLFF
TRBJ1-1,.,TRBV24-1,CATSDTSLFGQRPYVNTEAFF
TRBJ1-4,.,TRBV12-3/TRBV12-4,CASTLASNEKLFF
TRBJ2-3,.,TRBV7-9,CASSSPTGPDTQYF
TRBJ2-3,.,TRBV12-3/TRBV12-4,CASSFRTGRTQYF
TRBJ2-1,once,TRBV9,CASSVAVGYNEQFF
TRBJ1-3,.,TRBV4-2,CASSQGEGAIGNTIYF
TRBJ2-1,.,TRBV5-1,CASSRVLAGLDNEQFF
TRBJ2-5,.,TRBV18,CASSPQHSQETQYF
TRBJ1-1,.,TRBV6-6,CASSHQGGNTEAFF
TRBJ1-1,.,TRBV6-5,CASGLQQSEAFF
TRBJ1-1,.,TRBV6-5,CASKSGGPLTEAFF
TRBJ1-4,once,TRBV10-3,CAISERQGAGEKLFF
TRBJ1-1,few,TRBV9,CASSLQGRNTEAFF
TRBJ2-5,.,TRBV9,CASSGLAGEGPETQYF
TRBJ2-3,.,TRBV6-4,CASSPGLASTDTQYF
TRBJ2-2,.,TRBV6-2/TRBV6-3,CASSPRETGELFF
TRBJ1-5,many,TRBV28,CASRWDRGFQPQHF
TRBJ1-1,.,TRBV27,CASRRQGVYTEAFF
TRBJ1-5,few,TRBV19,CASSYRTGGANQPQHF
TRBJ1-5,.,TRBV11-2,CASSTDGDSNQPQHF
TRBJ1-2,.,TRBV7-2,CASSLQGAGYGYTF
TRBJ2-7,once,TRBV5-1,CASSPGQPSYEQYF
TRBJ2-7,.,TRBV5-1,CASSSGQGAYEQYF
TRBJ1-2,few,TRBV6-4,CASSDGFRRAGSQNCGYTF